The source of this TCR beta chain is a study of blood T cell repertoires in COVID-19. Study at large: Collection of acute and convalescent COVID-19 samples took place in the United States, Italy and Spain. PBMCs, B-cell-depleted T cells, or T cells provided the cDNA or gDNA that made up the material.

In the original analysis: Counts of nucleated cells, estimated from reference gene primer amplification, were obtained. Profiled with immunoSEQ multiplex PCR; TCRdb holds only in-frame clones, not every one. For V, J and clone size, that table is used; D and trimming come from the DNA. This repertoire shows about 190,000 clones, around four fifths found once; its top ten account for around 19%. V gave up 3 bases and J gave up 3 bases, with 9 bases separating them. Per the germline V gene, CDR1 is SNHLY and CDR2 is FYNNEI. This CDR3 has 14 residues. The count of this clone is one. Sequenced: peripheral blood. The TCR originated in a human donor in a cohort sampled during active COVID-19. The rearrangement joins TRBV2 to TRBJ2-1; a possible D gene is TRBD2 (5 bases). The CDR3 DNA follows: TGTGCCAGCAGTGACACGGGAATCTACAATGAGCAGTTCTTC. It encodes CASSDTGIYNEQFF.